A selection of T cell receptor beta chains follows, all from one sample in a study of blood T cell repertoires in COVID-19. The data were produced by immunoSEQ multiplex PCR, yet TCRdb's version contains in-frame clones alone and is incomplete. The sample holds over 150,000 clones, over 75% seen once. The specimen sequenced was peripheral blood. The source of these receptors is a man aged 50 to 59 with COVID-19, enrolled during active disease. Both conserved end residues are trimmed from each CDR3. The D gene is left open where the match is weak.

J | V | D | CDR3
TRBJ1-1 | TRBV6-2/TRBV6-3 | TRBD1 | ASSTTGDTEAF
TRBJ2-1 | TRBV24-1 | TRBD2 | ATSDGAGGPEEQF
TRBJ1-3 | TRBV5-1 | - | ASSLSTTLTGNTIY
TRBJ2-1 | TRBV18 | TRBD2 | ASSPMAGGDNEQF
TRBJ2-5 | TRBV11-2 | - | ASSLLQETQY
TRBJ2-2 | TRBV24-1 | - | ATSDPAGQNTGELF
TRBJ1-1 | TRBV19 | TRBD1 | ASRPRDRVNTEAF
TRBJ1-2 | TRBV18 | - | ASSPGHQNYGYT
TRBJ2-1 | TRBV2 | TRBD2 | ASSKGLAGGPTYNEQF
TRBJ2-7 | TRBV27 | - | ASSLGQPYEQY
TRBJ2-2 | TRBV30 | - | AWTPPGHFTGELF
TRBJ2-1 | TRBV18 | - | ASSPPPGLTSYNEQF
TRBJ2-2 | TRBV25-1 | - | ASGSSWDTGELF
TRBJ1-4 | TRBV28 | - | ASRESILNEKLF
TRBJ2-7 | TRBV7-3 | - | ASSQGLAREQY
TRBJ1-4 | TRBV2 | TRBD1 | ASKGTGAEKLF
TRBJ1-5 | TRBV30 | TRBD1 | AWSAAGQGVYQPQH
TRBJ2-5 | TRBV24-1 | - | ATGAPPSQETQY
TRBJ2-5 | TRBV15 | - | ATSRAGVETQY
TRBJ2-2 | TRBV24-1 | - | ATSDTVVITGELF
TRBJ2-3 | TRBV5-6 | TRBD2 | ASRSGFGTDTQY
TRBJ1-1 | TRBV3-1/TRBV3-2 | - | ASSQTDGTEAF
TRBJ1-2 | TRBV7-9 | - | ASSSGGWAYGYT
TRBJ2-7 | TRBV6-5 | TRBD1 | ASSYSGQDVYEQY
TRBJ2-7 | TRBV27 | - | ASSLSSSYTSPYEQY
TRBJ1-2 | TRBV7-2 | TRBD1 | ASSLDRESGYT
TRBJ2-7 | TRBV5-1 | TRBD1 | ASSLGDRENEQY
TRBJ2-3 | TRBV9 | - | ASGGWVGTDTQY
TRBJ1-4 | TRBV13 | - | ASSFGQSTNEKLF
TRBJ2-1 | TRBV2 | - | ASSEDSSGNGGGNEQF
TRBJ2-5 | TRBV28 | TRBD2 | ASSLSRGGGETQY
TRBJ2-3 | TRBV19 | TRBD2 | ASSRRSLAGGGTDTQY
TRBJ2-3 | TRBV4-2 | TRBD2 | ASSQEFSGGGAHTQY
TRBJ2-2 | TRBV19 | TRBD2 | ASSTHGGTGELF
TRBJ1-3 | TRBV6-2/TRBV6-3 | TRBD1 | ASSDRGAHSGNTIY
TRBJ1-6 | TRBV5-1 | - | ASRATTGHLSPLH
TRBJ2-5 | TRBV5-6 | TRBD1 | ASSIGQGQETQY
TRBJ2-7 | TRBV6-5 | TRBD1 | ASSYSTGTGVPEQY
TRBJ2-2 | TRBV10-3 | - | ASTAGGSTGELF
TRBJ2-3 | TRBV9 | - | ASSVADSVDTQY
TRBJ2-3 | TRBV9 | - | ASSPYSNPLDTQY
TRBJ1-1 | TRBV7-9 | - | ASSLESGYTEAF
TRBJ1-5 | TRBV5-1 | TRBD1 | ASSLEGQAQPQH
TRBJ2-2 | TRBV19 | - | ASSILGAETGELF
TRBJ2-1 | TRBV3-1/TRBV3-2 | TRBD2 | ASSQDAGDYNEQF
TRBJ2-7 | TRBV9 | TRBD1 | ASARQGSSYEQY